The next 19 T cell receptor beta chains were all read from a single sample in a study of radiation and T cells in renal cell carcinoma. Profiled with immunoSEQ multiplex PCR; TCRdb holds only in-frame clones, not every one. In the table there are 150,000 or so clones, around 89% of which are singletons. Time point given: baseline pretreatment blood. Treatment of the sample: 15 Gy SBRT to primary tumor, nephrectomy 4 weeks later. Sequencing used blood, obtained from a patient whose treatment included radiotherapy and nephrectomy. The receptors shown here come from a woman in her 70s with renal cell carcinoma.

CDR3 in DNA: TGTGCCAGCAGCCCCACACCGAACACCGGGGAGCTGTTTTTT. It yields the protein CASSPTPNTGELFF. The gene calls are TRBV11-3 and TRBJ2-2; D is unresolved. Germline V lookup: CDR1 SGHNT, CDR2 YENEEA. The V gene lost 5 bases and the J gene lost 0 bases, with 7 bases spanning the gap. This CDR3 is 14 amino acids long.

The chain couples TRBV19 to TRBJ1-3, with a possible D match to TRBD1 (6 bases). Germline V gives CDR1 LNHDA, CDR2 SQIVND (reference sequence). Trimming shortened V by 4 bases and J by 0 bases, and 19 bases separated the two germline ends. The CDR3 totals 18 residues. The CDR3 loop is CASSTRTGTSSSGNTIYF. In nucleotides, the CDR3 is TGTGCCAGTAGTACGCGTACCGGGACAAGTTCCTCTGGAAACACCATATATTTT.

Of note for this clone: One end of the junction fails to match germline, which may point to a read error. V gene TRBV2 combines with J gene TRBJ2-5; D not certain. The CDR3 runs to 11 residues. CDR1 is SNHLY, CDR2 FYNNEI, per germline. CDR3 DNA sequence: TGTGCCAGCCGTGAGTTGGAGACCCAGTACTTC. It specifies CASRELETQYF.

V and J are TRBV7-9 and TRBJ2-1, with a possible D match to TRBD1 (6 bases). In germline, CDR1 is SEHNR, CDR2 FQNEAQ (reference sequence). V shed 6 bases and J shed 4 bases, with 16 bases lying between them. CDR3 length: 15 amino acids. The CDR3: CASSPQGRGYNEQFF. In DNA form, the CDR3 reads TGTGCCAGCAGTCCACAGGGTCGCGGATACAATGAGCAGTTCTTC.

This chain uses TRBV7-2 with TRBJ1-2; D gene uncertain. With 1 base removed from V and 4 bases from J, the gap between germline ends came to 13 bases. The germline V gene has CDR1 SGHTA and CDR2 FQGNSA. The CDR3 extends over 15 amino acids. CDR3 in amino acids: CASSLDPGKGYGYTF. The DNA for the CDR3 is TGTGCCAGCAGCTTAGATCCGGGGAAGGGCTATGGCTACACCTTC. The entire variable domain, with the rest obtained from reference TRBV7-2 and TRBJ1-2, is as follows: GAGVSQSPSNKVTEKGKDVELRCDPISGHTALYWYRQSLGQGLEFLIYFQGNSAPDKSGLPSDRFSAERTGGSVSTLTIQRTQQEDSAVYLCASSLDPGKGYGYTFGSGTRLTVV.

To note about this clone: This specimen includes other DNA sequences encoding the same CDR3. This chain connects TRBV5-1 to TRBJ1-2; the match to TRBD1 covers 9 bases. The germline V gene has CDR1 SGHRS and CDR2 YFSETQ. The trim removed 3 bases at V and 4 bases at J, leaving 1 base unmatched. The CDR3 loop spans 13 amino acids. CDR3 residues: CASSSGQGYGYTF. DNA of the CDR3: TGCGCCAGCAGCTCGGGACAGGGCTATGGCTACACCTTC.

The V and J genes are TRBV5-1 and TRBJ2-3; tentatively, D is TRBD1 (5 bases). The CDR3 covers 15 residues. The germline V gene has CDR1 SGHRS and CDR2 YFSETQ. Trimming took 3 bases from V and 4 from J, leaving 15 bases between them. In DNA, the CDR3 is TGCGCCAGCAGCTCTTGGTGGGGCGGATCAGATACGCAGTATTTT. Protein product: CASSSWWGGSDTQYF.

This chain joins TRBV7-2 and TRBJ1-4; D gene uncertain. V lost 3 bases, J lost 0 bases, and 5 bases lay in between. The CDR3 spans 14 residues. Germline lookup yields CDR1 SGHTA and CDR2 FQGNSA. CDR3 loop: CASSFEATNEKLFF. CDR3 coding DNA: TGTGCCAGCAGCTTTGAAGCAACTAATGAAAAACTGTTTTTT.

The sample holds a few counts of this clone. Within the sample, other DNA sequences also encode this same CDR3. The J gene is TRBJ1-2, the V gene TRBV5-1; TRBD1 matches 9 bases. The germline V gene has CDR1 SGHRS and CDR2 YFSETQ. V shed 3 bases, J shed 4 bases, and the junction held 4 bases outside the gene matches. The CDR3 loop spans 14 amino acids. CDR3 sequence: CASSWGQGSYGYTF. The CDR3 nucleotides read TGCGCCAGCAGCTGGGGACAGGGATCCTATGGCTACACCTTC.

This clone was seen a handful of times. The V gene is TRBV6-6, the J gene TRBJ2-3; D is ambiguous. The V end lost 2 bases, the J end lost 3 bases, and 6 bases lay between the germline ends. The CDR3 is made up of 13 amino acids. The germline gives CDR1 MNHNY, CDR2 SVGAGI (reference sequence). This chain's CDR3 is CASSYQQTDTQYF. DNA of the CDR3: TGTGCCAGCAGTTACCAACAGACAGATACGCAGTATTTT.

The rearrangement links TRBV5-1 to TRBJ1-4; possible D gene TRBD1, 6 bases. This CDR3 is 15 amino acids long. CDR1 is SGHRS, CDR2 YFSETQ, per germline. Trimming stripped 4 bases from V and 1 base from J, with 11 bases between. The CDR3 sequence is CASSASTGTNEKLFF. The CDR3 nucleotides read TGCGCCAGCAGCGCCTCGACAGGAACTAATGAAAAACTGTTTTTT.

The DNA of the CDR3 is TGTGCCAGCAGATCTGTTATAAACACTGAAGCTTTCTTT. Its protein product is CASRSVINTEAFF. The chain employs TRBV5-4 and TRBJ1-1; no firm D call. The CDR3 totals 13 residues. Trimming cost V 5 bases and J 2 bases, with 10 bases left between them. CDR1 is SGHNT, CDR2 YYREEE, per germline (reference sequence).

This clone was detected only once. DNA of the CDR3: TGTGCCAGCAGCTTCACGGACAGCGCGGGCAACGAGCAGTACTTC. Its protein is CASSFTDSAGNEQYF. The gene calls are TRBV11-2 and TRBJ2-7; tentatively, D is TRBD1 (6 bases). The CDR3 spans 15 residues. Germline V lookup: CDR1 SGHAT, CDR2 FQNNGV. The V and J ends lost 3 bases and 5 bases respectively, with 17 bases between them.

The J gene is TRBJ1-3, the V gene TRBV7-2, with D perhaps matching TRBD1 (6 bases). Trimming took off 6 bases at V and 2 bases at J, with 14 bases between the two ends. Germline lookup yields CDR1 SGHTA and CDR2 FQGNSA. The CDR3 is 15 residues long. The CDR3 loop reads CASRTSGAAGNTIYF. The CDR3, as DNA: TGTGCCAGCAGGACTTCAGGGGCGGCTGGAAACACCATATATTTT.

The chain joins TRBV5-6 to TRBJ1-6; a weak D match, TRBD1 (5 bases). CDR1 and CDR2 (germline): SGHDT, YYEEEE. The CDR3 sequence is 13 residues long. V gave up 5 bases and J gave up 7 bases, with 10 bases separating them. The CDR3 loop is CASRLDKNSPLHF. In nucleotides, the CDR3 is TGTGCCAGCAGACTGGACAAGAATTCACCCCTCCACTTT. Full variable domain (rest looked up from reference TRBV5-6 and TRBJ1-6): DAGVTQSPTHLIKTRGQQVTLRCSPKSGHDTVSWYQQALGQGPQFIFQYYEEEERQRGNFPDRFSGHQFPNYSSELNVNALLLGDSALYLCASRLDKNSPLHFGNGTRLTVT.

The J gene is TRBJ2-2, the V gene TRBV9; tentatively, D is TRBD1 (5 bases). V lost 0 bases to trimming and J lost 3 bases, with 6 bases between them. CDR3 length: 14 amino acids. The germline gives CDR1 SGDLS, CDR2 YYNGEE. CDR3 protein: CASSVVTDTGELFF. Written as DNA, the CDR3 is TGTGCCAGCAGCGTAGTGACAGACACCGGGGAGCTGTTTTTT.

V and J are TRBV19 and TRBJ2-6, with D uncertain. Germline lookup yields CDR1 LNHDA and CDR2 SQIVND (reference sequence). V gave up 5 bases and J gave up 0 bases, with 8 bases separating them. CDR3 length: 15 residues. The CDR3 region has the DNA TGTGCCAGTAGTTCTTGGGGCTCTGGGGCCAACGTCCTGACTTTC. Residues: CASSSWGSGANVLTF.

This sequence joins TRBV7-6 and TRBJ2-7; 10 positions agree with TRBD1. Unmatched junction bases numbered 7, after V lost 5 bases and J lost 3 bases. Germline V gene data show CDR1 as SGHVS and CDR2 as FNYEAQ. The CDR3 loop spans 15 amino acids. CDR3 sequence: CASSPLGQGIYEQYF. CDR3 DNA sequence: TGTGCCAGCAGCCCTCTGGGACAGGGGATCTACGAGCAGTACTTC. The full variable domain, its missing parts supplied by reference TRBV7-6 and TRBJ2-7, is GAGVSQSPRYKVTKRGQDVALRCDPISGHVSLYWYRQALGQGPEFLTYFNYEAQQDKSGLPNDRFSAERPEGSISTLTIQRTEQRDSAMYRCASSPLGQGIYEQYFGPGTRLTVT.

This chain uses TRBV27 with TRBJ2-2; D gene unclear. This CDR3 spans 16 amino acids. With 3 bases removed from V and 1 base from J, the gap between germline ends came to 12 bases. Germline CDR1 MNHEY, CDR2 SMNVEV (reference sequence). The CDR3 is CASSFWHTGNTGELFF. DNA for the CDR3: TGTGCCAGCAGTTTTTGGCACACGGGGAACACCGGGGAGCTGTTTTTT.